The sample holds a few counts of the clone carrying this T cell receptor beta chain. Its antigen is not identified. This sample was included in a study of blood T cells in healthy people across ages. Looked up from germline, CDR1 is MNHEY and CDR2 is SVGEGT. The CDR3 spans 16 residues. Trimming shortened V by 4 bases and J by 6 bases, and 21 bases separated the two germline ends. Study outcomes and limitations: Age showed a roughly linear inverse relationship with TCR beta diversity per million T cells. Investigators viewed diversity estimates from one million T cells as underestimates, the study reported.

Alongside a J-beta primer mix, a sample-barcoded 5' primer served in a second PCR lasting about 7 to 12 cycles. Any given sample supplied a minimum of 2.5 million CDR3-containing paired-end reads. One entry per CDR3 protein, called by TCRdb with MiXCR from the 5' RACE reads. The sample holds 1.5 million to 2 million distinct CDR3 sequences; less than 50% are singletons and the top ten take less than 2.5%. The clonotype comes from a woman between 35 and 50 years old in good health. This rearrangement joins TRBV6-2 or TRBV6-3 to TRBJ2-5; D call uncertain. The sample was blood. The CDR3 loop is CASSSLDRTPFQTQYF. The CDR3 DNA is TGTGCCAGCAGTTCCCTGGACCGTACTCCTTTTCAGACCCAGTACTTC.